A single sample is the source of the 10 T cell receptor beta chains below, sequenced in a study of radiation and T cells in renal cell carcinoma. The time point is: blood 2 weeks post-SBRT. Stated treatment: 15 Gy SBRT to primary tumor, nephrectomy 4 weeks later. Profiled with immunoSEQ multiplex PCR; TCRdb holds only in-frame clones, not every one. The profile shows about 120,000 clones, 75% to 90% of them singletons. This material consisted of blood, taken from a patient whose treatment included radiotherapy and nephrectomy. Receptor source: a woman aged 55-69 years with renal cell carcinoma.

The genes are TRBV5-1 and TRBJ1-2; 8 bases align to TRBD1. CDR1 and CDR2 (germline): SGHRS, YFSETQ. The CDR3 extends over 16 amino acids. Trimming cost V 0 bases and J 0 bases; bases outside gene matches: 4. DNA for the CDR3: TGCGCCAGCAGCTTGGGCGGGACAGGCACTAACTATGGCTACACCTTC. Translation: CASSLGGTGTNYGYTF.

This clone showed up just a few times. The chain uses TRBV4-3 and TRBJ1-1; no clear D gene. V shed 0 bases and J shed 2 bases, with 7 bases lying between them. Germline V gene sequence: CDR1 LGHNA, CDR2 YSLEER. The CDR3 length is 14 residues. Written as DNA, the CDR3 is TGCGCCAGCAGCCAAGAAAGTTCCAACACTGAAGCTTTCTTT. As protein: CASSQESSNTEAFF.

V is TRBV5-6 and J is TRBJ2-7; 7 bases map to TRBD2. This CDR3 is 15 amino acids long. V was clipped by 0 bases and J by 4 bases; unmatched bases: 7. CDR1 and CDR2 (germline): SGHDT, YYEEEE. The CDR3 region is CASSLAGGTRYEQYF. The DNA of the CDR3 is TGTGCCAGCAGCTTGGCGGGGGGAACAAGGTACGAGCAGTACTTC.

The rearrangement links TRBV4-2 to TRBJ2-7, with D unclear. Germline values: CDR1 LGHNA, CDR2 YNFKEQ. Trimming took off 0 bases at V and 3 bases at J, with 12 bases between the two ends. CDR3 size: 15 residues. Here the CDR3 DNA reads TGTGCCAGCAGCCAAGAGCCGGAGTCCAACTACGAGCAGTACTTC. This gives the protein CASSQEPESNYEQYF.

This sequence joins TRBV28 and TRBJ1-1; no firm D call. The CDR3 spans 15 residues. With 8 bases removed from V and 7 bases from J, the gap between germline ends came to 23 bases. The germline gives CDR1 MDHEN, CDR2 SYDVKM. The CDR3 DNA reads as TGTGCCAGCCCCCCCTCGGATGGCAGAACTGGTGAAGCTTTCTTT. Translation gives CASPPSDGRTGEAFF.

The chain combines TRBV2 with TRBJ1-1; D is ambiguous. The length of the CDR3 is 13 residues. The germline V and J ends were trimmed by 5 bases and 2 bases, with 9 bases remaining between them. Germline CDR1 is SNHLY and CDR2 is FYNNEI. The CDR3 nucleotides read TGTGCCAGCAGTTTACAGAAAAACACTGAAGCTTTCTTT. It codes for CASSLQKNTEAFF. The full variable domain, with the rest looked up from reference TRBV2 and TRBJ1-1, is EPEVTQTPSHQVTQMGQEVILRCVPISNHLYFYWYRQILGQKVEFLVSFYNNEISEKSEIFDDQFSVERPDGSNFTLKIRSTKLEDSAMYFCASSLQKNTEAFFGQGTRLTVV.

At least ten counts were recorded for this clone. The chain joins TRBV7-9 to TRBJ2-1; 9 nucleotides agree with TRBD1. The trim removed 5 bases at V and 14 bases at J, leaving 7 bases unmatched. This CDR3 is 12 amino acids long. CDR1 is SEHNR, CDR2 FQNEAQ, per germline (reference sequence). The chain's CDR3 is CASSAGQGGKFF. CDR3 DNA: TGTGCCAGCAGCGCGGGACAGGGAGGAAAGTTCTTC.

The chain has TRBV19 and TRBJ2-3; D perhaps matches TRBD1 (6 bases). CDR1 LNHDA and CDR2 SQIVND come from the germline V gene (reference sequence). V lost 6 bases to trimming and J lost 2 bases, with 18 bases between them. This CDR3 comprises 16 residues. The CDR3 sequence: CASRRTTGIITDTQYF. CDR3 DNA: TGTGCCAGTAGACGAACGACAGGAATAATCACAGATACGCAGTATTTT.

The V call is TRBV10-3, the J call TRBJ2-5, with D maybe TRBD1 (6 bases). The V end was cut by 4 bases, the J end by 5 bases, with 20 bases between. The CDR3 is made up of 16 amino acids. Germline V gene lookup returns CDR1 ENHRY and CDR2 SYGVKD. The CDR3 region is CAISGLGAGTRETQYF. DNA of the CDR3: TGTGCCATCAGTGGTCTTGGGGCAGGGACAAGGGAGACCCAGTACTTC.

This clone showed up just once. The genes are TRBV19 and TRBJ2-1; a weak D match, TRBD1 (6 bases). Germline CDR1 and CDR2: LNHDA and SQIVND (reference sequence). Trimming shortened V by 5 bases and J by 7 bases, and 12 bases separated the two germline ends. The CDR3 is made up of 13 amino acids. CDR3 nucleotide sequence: TGTGCCAGTAGTGTGGAAAGGGGGAATGAGCAGTTCTTC. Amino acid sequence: CASSVERGNEQFF.